Listed below are T cell receptor beta chains from one sample, sequenced in a study of blood T cell repertoires in COVID-19. Libraries were prepared by immunoSEQ multiplex PCR; TCRdb keeps only in-frame clonotypes and omits some of them. This table holds approximately 100,000 clones, 84% found once. The source material was peripheral blood. All receptors derive from a human donor in a cohort sampled during active COVID-19. CDR3s leave out the opening cysteine and the closing phenylalanine or tryptophan.

TRBV10-3	TRBJ2-3	AVGGGTGGTTDTQY
TRBV19	TRBJ1-5	ASRTTGGNQPQH
TRBV5-1	TRBJ2-1	ASSFPQGSLDNEQF
TRBV5-5	TRBJ2-7	ASSLGINLGLKNSEQY
TRBV10-1	TRBJ1-1	ASSDHRGAEAF
TRBV21-1	TRBJ1-1	ASSKGGDRRNTEAF
TRBV2	TRBJ2-1	ASSDGSSYNEQF
TRBV5-1	TRBJ1-6	ASSFQPGQANSPLH
TRBV7-8	TRBJ2-7	ASSLALEQY
TRBV5-4	TRBJ2-7	ASSLAGQGSYEQY
TRBV6-1	TRBJ1-6	ASSDTGVSPLH
TRBV29-1	TRBJ1-2	SATQTAANYGYT
TRBV11-3	TRBJ2-1	ASSLDIGGNEQF
TRBV19	TRBJ1-4	ASSTRRVGASEKLF
TRBV5-1	TRBJ1-1	ASSLRAGENTEAF
TRBV6-2/TRBV6-3	TRBJ2-2	ASSQLAKLTGELF
TRBV5-3	TRBJ2-5	ARAGGTKETQY
TRBV20-1	TRBJ2-1	SISSGDEQF
TRBV2	TRBJ1-5	ASSGVRNQSQH
TRBV24-1	TRBJ2-1	ATSDTRTGQYEQF
TRBV14	TRBJ2-7	ASSQVRGSLPYEQY
TRBV18	TRBJ1-5	ASSPFWGGWDQPQH
TRBV10-1	TRBJ2-1	ASARGQGTNEQF
TRBV9	TRBJ1-3	ASSETRAGNTIY
TRBV5-6	TRBJ2-3	ASSWPLGERGADTQY
TRBV29-1	TRBJ2-7	SVDTRQGASEQY
TRBV11-2	TRBJ2-3	ASSRLAGGSLGTDTQY
TRBV7-2	TRBJ2-2	ASSPHLLVSGVNTGELF
TRBV19	TRBJ1-6	ASSIEPDSPLH
TRBV12-3/TRBV12-4	TRBJ1-1	ASSLARAEAF
TRBV7-9	TRBJ2-4	ASSLEETSISKNIQY
TRBV12-3/TRBV12-4	TRBJ2-1	ASSGQNHNEQF
TRBV19	TRBJ1-6	ASTERDITSPLH
TRBV11-2	TRBJ2-2	ASSSDRGNGELF
TRBV3-1/TRBV3-2	TRBJ2-7	ASSQDPRSYEQY
TRBV3-1/TRBV3-2	TRBJ2-5	ASSQALAGGETQY
TRBV4-2	TRBJ1-3	ASSQVTGTGRNTIY
TRBV24-1	TRBJ2-5	ATSQLAGGRETQY
TRBV27	TRBJ1-4	ASSLSGAGEKLF
TRBV10-3	TRBJ2-1	ATGGGVLNEQF
TRBV4-2	TRBJ1-2	ASSQPTGTKGYT
TRBV9	TRBJ2-6	ASSVASGGPIGSGANVLT
TRBV6-2/TRBV6-3	TRBJ1-5	ASSYSSDSNQPQH
TRBV5-1	TRBJ2-2	ASSSGTRVPGELF
TRBV18	TRBJ1-2	ASSRLGGQNYGYT